This TCR beta chain was retrieved from a study of blood T cell repertoires in COVID-19. Across the whole study: Samples of COVID-19 (acute and convalescent) were obtained from the United States, Italy and Spain.

Those enrolled, adults aged about 18 to 89 years, came from about two dozen US areas. Clinical history as reported by participants underpinned cohort assignment. Per the original data handling: Amplification with reference gene primers provided the estimates of nucleated cell counts. Profiled with immunoSEQ multiplex PCR; TCRdb holds only in-frame clones, not every one. For V, J and clone size, that table is used; D and trimming come from the DNA. The sample records a few hundred thousand clones, approximately 90% being singletons. This clone has a single count. The TCR comes from a woman between 40 and 50 years old with acute COVID-19. Input material: PBMCs or T cells enriched from blood (not recorded which).

The CDR3 loop reads CSASARGLTEAFF. CDR3 bases: TGCAGTGCTAGTGCCAGGGGCCTCACTGAAGCTTTCTTT. The chain has TRBV20-1 and TRBJ1-1; tentatively, D is TRBD1 (6 bases). Germline V gene lookup returns CDR1 DFQATT and CDR2 SNEGSKA (reference sequence). The germline V and J ends were trimmed by 3 bases and 4 bases, with 12 bases remaining between them. The CDR3 covers 13 residues.